The 24 T cell receptor beta chains below were found in one sample sequenced in a study of T cells in Graves' hyperthyroidism and ophthalmopathy. It was RNA transcripts that yielded the amplified TCR beta CDR3 regions. First-round RT-PCR with HTBI primers amplified the TCR CDR3 region. Each CDR3 protein gets one entry after TCRdb re-called the multiplex PCR reads with MiXCR. The table has fewer than 700,000 distinct CDR3 sequences, 17% seen once; the top ten hold 17%. Sequencing input: blood. These receptors were obtained from a young woman with Graves' ophthalmopathy.

This clonotype was counted between two and nine times. The rearrangement links TRBV19 to TRBJ2-3, with 14 bases matching TRBD2. J was trimmed by 2 bases and V by 7 bases; bases with no gene match: 8. Germline V gives CDR1 LNHDA, CDR2 SQIVND (reference sequence). There are 17 residues in the CDR3. The CDR3 sequence is CASTTSGGAMATDTQYF. For the CDR3, the DNA is TGTGCCAGTACGACTAGCGGGGGGGCAATGGCCACAGATACGCAGTATTTT.

This clonotype was observed a few times. The V gene is TRBV7-3, the J gene TRBJ2-7, with TRBD1 matching over 7 bases. Germline values: CDR1 SGHTA, CDR2 FQGTGA. There are 13 residues in the CDR3. V dropped 5 bases and J dropped 6; count of bases not matched to a gene: 7. The CDR3, as DNA: TGTGCCAGCAGCACGACAGGGTCGGGCGAGCAGTACTTC. Protein: CASSTTGSGEQYF.

The V call is TRBV10-3, the J call TRBJ2-1; 9 nucleotides agree with TRBD2. The junction had 4 bases not matched to a gene; V was cut back by 8 bases and J by 2 bases. Germline CDR1 ENHRY, CDR2 SYGVKD. This CDR3 region has 14 residues. The CDR3 protein is CAIQAGGPYNEQFF. The DNA of the CDR3 is TGTGCCATCCAGGCGGGGGGGCCCTACAATGAGCAGTTCTTC.

The gene calls are TRBV19 and TRBJ2-1, with 7 bases aligning to TRBD1. Germline CDR1 is LNHDA and CDR2 is SQIVND (reference sequence). The V and J ends lost 5 bases and 4 bases, in that order; junction bases with no gene match: 8. CDR3 length equals 15 residues. The CDR3 region has the DNA TGTGCCAGTAGTCTACCGGGGACAGCTTACAATGAGCAGTTCTTC. Encoded protein: CASSLPGTAYNEQFF.

This clonotype has at least ten counts. This chain joins TRBV6-2 or TRBV6-3 and TRBJ1-5, with a possible D match to TRBD1 (5 bases). This CDR3 is 15 amino acids long. Per germline, CDR1 MNHEY and CDR2 SVGEGT. V shed 7 bases and J shed 1 base, with 14 bases lying between them. CDR3 loop: CASNTDGGSNQPQHF. DNA of the CDR3: TGTGCCAGCAATACCGACGGGGGGAGCAATCAGCCCCAGCATTTT.

This clonotype was seen a single time. V gene TRBV30 combines with J gene TRBJ1-1, with TRBD1 matching over 9 bases. With 3 bases clipped from V and 5 bases from J, the junction kept 16 bases outside the gene matches. CDR3 length: 17 amino acids. CDR1 GTSNPN and CDR2 SVGIG come from the germline V gene (reference sequence). CDR3 residues: CAWSPRTGATSRTEAFF. In DNA, the CDR3 is TGTGCCTGGAGCCCGCGGACAGGGGCTACCTCGAGGACTGAAGCTTTCTTT.

This chain links TRBV9 with TRBJ2-1; the D gene is possibly TRBD1 (5 bases). Germline lookup yields CDR1 SGDLS and CDR2 YYNGEE. V dropped 0 bases and J dropped 4 bases, with 8 bases sitting between them. The CDR3 length is 14 residues. The CDR3 DNA follows: TGTGCCAGCAGCGTAGAGGGGCCTTACAATGAGCAGTTCTTC. It is translated as CASSVEGPYNEQFF.

The chain carries TRBV7-2 and TRBJ2-7; D is perhaps TRBD1 (5 bases). CDR1 SGHTA and CDR2 FQGNSA come from the germline V gene. With 5 bases removed from V and 5 bases from J, the gap between germline ends came to 13 bases. There are 13 residues in the CDR3. This CDR3 reads CASSRYTGNEQYF. As DNA, the CDR3 is TGTGCCAGCAGCCGATACACAGGAAACGAGCAGTACTTC. Based on the CDR3 plus reference TRBV7-2 and TRBJ2-7, the full variable domain is GAGVSQSPSNKVTEKGKDVELRCDPISGHTALYWYRQSLGQGLEFLIYFQGNSAPDKSGLPSDRFSAERTGGSVSTLTIQRTQQEDSAVYLCASSRYTGNEQYFGPGTRLTVT.

This clonotype was seen repeatedly, ten times or more. The chain combines TRBV11-2 with TRBJ1-2, with 8 bases identical to TRBD1. J was trimmed by 5 bases and V by 2 bases; bases with no gene match: 7. Germline V CDR1 and CDR2: SGHAT, FQNNGV. The CDR3 extends over 15 amino acids. The CDR3: CASSLLDRESYGYTF. In nucleotides, the CDR3 is TGTGCCAGCAGCTTACTGGACAGGGAAAGTTATGGCTACACCTTC.

At least ten counts were recorded for this clonotype. The gene calls are TRBV20-1 and TRBJ2-1; maybe TRBD1 (7 bases). This CDR3 comprises 13 residues. Deletions cut 7 bases from V and 4 bases from J, with 14 bases between. Per the germline V gene, CDR1 is DFQATT and CDR2 is SNEGSKA (reference sequence). The CDR3 coding sequence is TGCAGTGAGCAGGGGGGCCCGTACAATGAGCAGTTCTTC. Protein: CSEQGGPYNEQFF.

This chain uses TRBV5-8 with TRBJ2-1, with D possibly being TRBD1 or TRBD2 (5 bases each). Trimming removed 1 base at V and 11 bases at J, with 16 bases between. Germline V gene data show CDR1 as SGHTS and CDR2 as YDEGEE. The CDR3 consists of 14 residues. This chain's CDR3 is CASSLRGGRTKQFF. CDR3 DNA: TGTGCCAGCAGCTTGAGGGGCGGGCGGACAAAGCAGTTCTTC.

This clonotype appeared many times. The chain employs TRBV27 and TRBJ1-1; no reliable D call. CDR3 size: 13 residues. V was pared by 5 bases and J by 5 bases, with 12 bases between. Germline values: CDR1 MNHEY, CDR2 SMNVEV (reference sequence). The DNA for the CDR3 is TGTGCCAGCAGTAAGGGATTGTGGACTGAAGCTTTCTTT. As protein: CASSKGLWTEAFF.

This clonotype was seen at least ten times. V usage is TRBV7-2 and J usage is TRBJ1-2; D gene unclear. This CDR3 region has 12 residues. The germline gives CDR1 SGHTA, CDR2 FQGNSA. V was clipped by 6 bases and J by 8 bases, with 13 bases between them. CDR3 protein: CASSLDLGGYTF. CDR3 DNA sequence: TGTGCCAGCAGTTTGGATCTCGGGGGCTACACCTTC.

This clonotype was counted a few times. The chain is built from TRBV5-6 and TRBJ2-1; 7 bases line up with TRBD1. The CDR3 is 15 amino acids. The J segment lost 3 bases and the V segment lost 4 bases, leaving 7 bases of the junction unmatched. The germline V gene encodes CDR1 SGHDT and CDR2 YYEEEE. Written as DNA, the CDR3 is TGTGCCAGCAGCAGCCTCCGGGACAGCTACAATGAGCAGTTCTTC. This gives the protein CASSSLRDSYNEQFF.

This clonotype was recorded a few times. V gene TRBV5-4 combines with J gene TRBJ1-1; the D gene is possibly TRBD1 (6 bases). V lost 4 bases, J lost 0 bases, and 16 bases lay in between. This CDR3 contains 16 residues. The germline CDR1 and CDR2 sequences are SGHNT and YYREEE (reference sequence). CDR3 amino acids: CASSRAFGGLNTEAFF. CDR3 DNA: TGTGCCAGCAGCCGCGCGTTCGGGGGCTTGAACACTGAAGCTTTCTTT.

This sequence joins TRBV3-1 and TRBJ1-3; D is uncertain. The V end lost 5 bases, the J end lost 7 bases, and 15 bases lay between the germline ends. The germline CDR1 and CDR2 sequences are LGHDT and YNNKEL (reference sequence). The length of the CDR3 is 14 residues. The CDR3 DNA reads TGTGCCAGCAGCGCCCGAGACGGTGGCAACACCATATATTTT. It is translated as CASSARDGGNTIYF.

This clonotype was seen more than once but under ten times. The chain employs TRBV2 and TRBJ1-3; D uncertain. Germline values: CDR1 SNHLY, CDR2 FYNNEI. The CDR3 loop spans 12 amino acids. V lost 6 bases, J lost 4 bases, and 7 bases lay in between. The DNA for the CDR3 is TGTGCCAGCAGGTCGGACGGAAACACCATATATTTT. Protein product: CASRSDGNTIYF.

The sample holds many counts of this clonotype. Given a much more abundant clone one base away, this may be a read error. The chain has TRBV9 and TRBJ1-1; 12 bases are a match to TRBD1. The CDR3 covers 14 residues. The V gene's germline CDR1 is SGDLS and CDR2 YYNGEE. Trimming took 4 bases from V and 4 from J; bases not matched to a gene: 2. CDR3 sequence: CASSMGQGATEAFF. The CDR3 DNA is TGTGCCAGCAGCATGGGACAGGGGGCCACTGAAGCTTTCTTT.

This clonotype was recorded many times. This sequence joins TRBV7-9 and TRBJ1-1; D unclear. V was cut by 1 base and J by 3 bases, with 6 bases left in between. CDR1 and CDR2 (germline): SEHNR, FQNEAQ (reference sequence). CDR3 length: 13 amino acids. The CDR3 reads CASSLEDYTEAFF. CDR3 sequence (DNA): TGTGCCAGCAGCTTAGAGGATTACACTGAAGCTTTCTTT.

The gene calls are TRBV4-3 and TRBJ2-5; 9 positions match TRBD1. The junction had 7 bases not matched to a gene; V was cut back by 1 base and J by 4 bases. Germline loops: CDR1 LGHNA, CDR2 YSLEER. The CDR3 has 16 residues. CDR3 region: CASSQGGQGQVETQYF. CDR3 DNA sequence: TGCGCCAGCAGCCAAGGGGGACAGGGTCAAGTAGAGACCCAGTACTTC.

This clonotype occurred a few times. The CDR3 protein is CASSWGDLTGAHYGYTF. The CDR3 DNA follows: TGTGCCAGCAGCTGGGGGGACCTGACAGGGGCCCACTATGGCTACACCTTC. V gene TRBV5-8 combines with J gene TRBJ1-2; 8 bases align to TRBD1. The germline gives CDR1 SGHTS, CDR2 YDEGEE. There are 17 residues in the CDR3. Trimming cost V 3 bases and J 3 bases; bases outside gene matches: 13. Looking up the rest from reference TRBV5-8 and TRBJ1-2 gives the full variable domain: EAGVTQSPTHLIKTRGQQATLRCSPISGHTSVYWYQQALGLGLQFLLWYDEGEERNRGNFPPRFSGRQFPNYSSELNVNALELEDSALYLCASSWGDLTGAHYGYTFGSGTRLTVV.

At least ten counts were recorded for this clonotype. This chain uses TRBV13 with TRBJ2-5, with unresolved D. CDR1 is PRHDT, CDR2 FYEKMQ, per germline (reference sequence). The CDR3 totals 16 residues. The germline V and J ends were trimmed by 2 bases and 1 base, with 14 bases remaining between them. Here the CDR3 reads CASSLRAVSPQETQYF. The CDR3 DNA reads TGTGCCAGCAGCTTAAGGGCAGTGTCTCCCCAAGAGACCCAGTACTTC. Combining the CDR3 with reference TRBV13 and TRBJ2-5 gives the whole variable domain AAGVIQSPRHLIKEKRETATLKCYPIPRHDTVYWYQQGPGQDPQFLISFYEKMQSDKGSIPDRFSAQQFSDYHSELNMSSLELGDSALYFCASSLRAVSPQETQYFGPGTRLLVL.

The V gene is TRBV27, the J gene TRBJ1-5; tentative D call: TRBD1 (5 bases). The CDR3 is made up of 14 amino acids. The ends were cut back, 7 bases at V and 6 bases at J, with 16 bases in the middle. CDR1 is MNHEY, CDR2 SMNVEV, per germline (reference sequence). CDR3 nucleotides: TGTGCCAGCACGCCGAAGAGGGGTAGTCAGCCCCAGCATTTT. Translating gives CASTPKRGSQPQHF.

With respect to this clonotype: Since a much larger clone is just one base distant, this may be a read error. This sequence joins TRBV9 and TRBJ2-7, with TRBD2 matching 8 bases. Germline V gene sequence: CDR1 SGDLS, CDR2 YYNGEE. CDR3 length: 14 amino acids. Trimming at V came to 0 bases and at J to 7 bases, leaving 6 bases not matched to a gene. The CDR3, as DNA: TGTGCCAGCAGCGTAGCGGGGGGGCTCCATGAGCAGTACTTC. Protein product: CASSVAGGLHEQYF.